This entry features one T cell receptor beta chain sequence. The CDR3 length is 14 residues. The germline V gene has CDR1 GTSNPN and CDR2 SVGIG (reference sequence). J was trimmed by 7 bases and V by 3 bases; bases with no gene match: 12. Assay used: immunoSEQ multiplex PCR; TCRdb lists only in-frame clones, some missing. Here the sample spans 150,000 to 200,000 clones, roughly 85% being singletons. This sample was included in a study of blood T cell repertoires in COVID-19. Study at large: Samples taken during acute and convalescent COVID-19 were collected in the United States, Italy and Spain. The cDNA or gDNA used as material had been derived from T cells, B-cell-depleted T cells, or PBMCs.

The source of this sequence is a woman in her 30s with acute or convalescent COVID-19. The rearrangement uses TRBV30 and TRBJ2-7, with 7 bases aligning to TRBD2. The sequenced sample was peripheral blood. CDR3 nucleotide sequence: TGTGCCTGGAGCACGGGAGGACGGTCGGGAGAGCAGTACTTC. Translated, it gives CAWSTGGRSGEQYF.